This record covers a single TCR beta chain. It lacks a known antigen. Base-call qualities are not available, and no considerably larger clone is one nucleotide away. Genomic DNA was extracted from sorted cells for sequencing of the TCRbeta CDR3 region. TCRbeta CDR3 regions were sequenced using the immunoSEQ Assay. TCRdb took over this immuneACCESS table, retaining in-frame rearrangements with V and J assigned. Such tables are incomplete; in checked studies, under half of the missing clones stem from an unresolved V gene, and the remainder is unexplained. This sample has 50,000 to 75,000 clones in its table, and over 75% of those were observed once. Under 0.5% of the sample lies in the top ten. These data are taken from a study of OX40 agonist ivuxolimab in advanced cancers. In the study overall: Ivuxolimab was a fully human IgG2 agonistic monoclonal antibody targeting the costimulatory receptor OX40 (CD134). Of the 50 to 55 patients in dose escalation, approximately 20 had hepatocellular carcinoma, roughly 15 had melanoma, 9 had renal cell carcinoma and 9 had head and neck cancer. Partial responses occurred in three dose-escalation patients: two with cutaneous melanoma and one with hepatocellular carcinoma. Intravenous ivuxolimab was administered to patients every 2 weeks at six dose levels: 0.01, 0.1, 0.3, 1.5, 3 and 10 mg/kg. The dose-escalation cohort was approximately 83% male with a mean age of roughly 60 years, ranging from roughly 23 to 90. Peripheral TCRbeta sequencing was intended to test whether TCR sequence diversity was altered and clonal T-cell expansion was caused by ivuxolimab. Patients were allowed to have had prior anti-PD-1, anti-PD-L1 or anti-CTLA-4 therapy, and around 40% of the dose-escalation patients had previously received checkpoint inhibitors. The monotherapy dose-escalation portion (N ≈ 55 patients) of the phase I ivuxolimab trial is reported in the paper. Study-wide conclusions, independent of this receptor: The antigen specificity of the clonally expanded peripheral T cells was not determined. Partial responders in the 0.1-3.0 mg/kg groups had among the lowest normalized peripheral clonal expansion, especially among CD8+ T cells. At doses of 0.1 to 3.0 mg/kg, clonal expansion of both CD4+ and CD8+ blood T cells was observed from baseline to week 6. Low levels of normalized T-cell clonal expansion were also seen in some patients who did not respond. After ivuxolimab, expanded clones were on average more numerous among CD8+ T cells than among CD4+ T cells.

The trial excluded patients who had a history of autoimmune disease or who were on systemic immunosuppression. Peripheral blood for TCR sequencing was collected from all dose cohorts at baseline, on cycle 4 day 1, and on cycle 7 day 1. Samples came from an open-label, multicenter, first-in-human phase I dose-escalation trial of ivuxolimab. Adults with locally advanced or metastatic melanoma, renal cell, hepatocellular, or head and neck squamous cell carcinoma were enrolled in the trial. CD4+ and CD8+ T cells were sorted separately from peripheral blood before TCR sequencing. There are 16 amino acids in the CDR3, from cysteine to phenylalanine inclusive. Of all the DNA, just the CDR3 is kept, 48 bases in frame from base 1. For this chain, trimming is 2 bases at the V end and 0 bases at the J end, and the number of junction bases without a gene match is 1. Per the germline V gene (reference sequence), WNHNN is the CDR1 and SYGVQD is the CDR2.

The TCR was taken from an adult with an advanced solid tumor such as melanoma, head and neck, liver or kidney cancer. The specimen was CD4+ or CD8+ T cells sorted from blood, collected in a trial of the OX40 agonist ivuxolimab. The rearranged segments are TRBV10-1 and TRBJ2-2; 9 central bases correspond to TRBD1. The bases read TGCGCCAGCAGTGAGACAGGGGGCGCGAACACCGGGGAGCTGTTTTTT. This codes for CASSETGGANTGELFF.